The rows below give T cell receptor beta chains drawn from one sample of a study of OX40 agonist ivuxolimab in advanced cancers. Produced via immunoSEQ multiplex PCR; TCRdb's table is partial and in-frame only. The repertoire has roughly 50,000 clones, around nine tenths of them found once; the top ten carry about a tenth. The source material was CD4+ or CD8+ T cells sorted from blood, sampled in a trial of the OX40 agonist ivuxolimab. Receptor source: an adult with an advanced solid tumor such as melanoma, head and neck, liver or kidney cancer. The CDR3 runs from the conserved cysteine through the conserved F or W. Fields, in order: CDR3 DNA, CDR3 protein, J gene, clone size, V gene, D gene. D genes are given only for firm matches. Clone size appears in some rows only: once, few, many, or a class for an expanded clone.

TGTGCCAGCAGTATTCGACTAGCGGGAGACACCGGGGAGCTGTTTTTT,CASSIRLAGDTGELFF,TRBJ2-2,.,TRBV2,TRBD2
TGTGCCAGTAGTGTCTTTAGCGGGGGGTACGAGCAGTACTTC,CASSVFSGGYEQYF,TRBJ2-7,.,TRBV19,TRBD2
TGTGCCAGCAGTATTACTTCCGGGGGGAAAAATGAGCAGTTCTTC,CASSITSGGKNEQFF,TRBJ2-1,.,TRBV6-6,TRBD2
TGTGCCAGTAGTATAGCTCATCGGGTTTGGCCCGATGAGCAGTTCTTC,CASSIAHRVWPDEQFF,TRBJ2-1,.,TRBV19,.
TGTGCCAGCAGCTTAGCCCCAGGGGGCTACGAGCAGTACTTC,CASSLAPGGYEQYF,TRBJ2-7,once,TRBV11-2,TRBD1
TGTGCCAGCAGCTCGTTCGGCGGGGTGGGGGATACGCAGTATTTT,CASSSFGGVGDTQYF,TRBJ2-3,once,TRBV7-2,.
TGTGCCAGCAGAATAGCGGGAGCCTACGAGCAGTACTTC,CASRIAGAYEQYF,TRBJ2-7,.,TRBV6-5,TRBD2
TGTGCCAGCAGTTATGGGACTGAAGCTTTCTTT,CASSYGTEAFF,TRBJ1-1,.,TRBV6-1,.
TGCAGCGTTGTACGGCAGGGGAATGAGCAGTTCTTC,CSVVRQGNEQFF,TRBJ2-1,.,TRBV29-1,.
TGCGCCAGCAGCTCTCCCCGACAGGGTGGGCTAATCTCCTACAATGAGCAGTTCTTC,CASSSPRQGGLISYNEQFF,TRBJ2-1,.,TRBV5-1,TRBD1
TGTGCCACCAGCAGAGATACAGGTAGTGGCGAGCAGTACTTC,CATSRDTGSGEQYF,TRBJ2-7,.,TRBV15,.
TGTGCCAGCAGTTACTCCGAAGGGGATTTATTCTACGAGCAGTACTTC,CASSYSEGDLFYEQYF,TRBJ2-7,.,TRBV6-5,.
TGTGCCAGCTCACCACAGGATAGCCTCTCCTACGAGCAGTACTTC,CASSPQDSLSYEQYF,TRBJ2-7,.,TRBV18,.
TGTGCCAGCAGCTCACCCGAGGGAGGGTCCGGAAACACCATATATTTT,CASSSPEGGSGNTIYF,TRBJ1-3,.,TRBV7-8,.
TGTGCCAGCAGCGGGCGGGGGCACTCTGGGGCCAACGTCCTGACTTTC,CASSGRGHSGANVLTF,TRBJ2-6,.,TRBV11-3,.
TGTGCCAGCAGCGCTCGGGGAAGCGATCAGCCCCAGCATTTT,CASSARGSDQPQHF,TRBJ1-5,.,TRBV7-8,.
TGTGCCAGCAGCCCCACGACCCGGACAGGGTTCTCCTACGAGCAGTACTTC,CASSPTTRTGFSYEQYF,TRBJ2-7,.,TRBV9,TRBD1
TGTGCCAGCTCCCCGCCGACAGGGTCCGGGGAGCTGTTTTTT,CASSPPTGSGELFF,TRBJ2-2,.,TRBV18,TRBD1
TGCGCCAGCAGCCAAGGAGGGAATCCTATCCAAGAGACCCAGTACTTC,CASSQGGNPIQETQYF,TRBJ2-5,.,TRBV4-1,.
TGTGCCAGTAGAGCAGTGTTTAGCAATCAGCCCCAGCATTTT,CASRAVFSNQPQHF,TRBJ1-5,.,TRBV19,.
TGTGCCAGCAGCTTTGAATCAGGGGGTTACGAGCAGTACTTC,CASSFESGGYEQYF,TRBJ2-7,.,TRBV11-1,TRBD1
TGCGCCAGCAGCCCACTGGAAGGGGGGGATCAGCCCCAGCATTTT,CASSPLEGGDQPQHF,TRBJ1-5,few,TRBV4-1,.
TGTGCCAGTAAATGGTCTAGCGGGGGCGGGGAGCTGTTTTTT,CASKWSSGGGELFF,TRBJ2-2,once,TRBV19,TRBD2
TGTGCCAGCAGCCAGAATAGAAACAGGGGGCGAGGGACTGAAGCTTTCTTT,CASSQNRNRGRGTEAFF,TRBJ1-1,.,TRBV14,TRBD1
TGTGCCAGCAGCGTAGAAACAGGGTCCGGAAACACCATATATTTT,CASSVETGSGNTIYF,TRBJ1-3,.,TRBV9,.
TGTGCCAGCAGCCAAAAGGTGTACGGAAACACCATATATTTT,CASSQKVYGNTIYF,TRBJ1-3,few,TRBV14,.
TGTGCCATCAGAAACCTGCTAGCGGGGGGCTCCTACGAGCAGTACTTC,CAIRNLLAGGSYEQYF,TRBJ2-7,.,TRBV10-3,TRBD2
TGTGCCAGCAGTGGTAGCGGGAGCTCCTACAATGAGCAGTTCTTC,CASSGSGSSYNEQFF,TRBJ2-1,.,TRBV6-4,TRBD2
TGTGCCAGCAGCTCCATCACGGACAGGGGGCAGGTTGCCGGGGAGCTGTTTTTT,CASSSITDRGQVAGELFF,TRBJ2-2,medium-sized,TRBV5-8,TRBD1